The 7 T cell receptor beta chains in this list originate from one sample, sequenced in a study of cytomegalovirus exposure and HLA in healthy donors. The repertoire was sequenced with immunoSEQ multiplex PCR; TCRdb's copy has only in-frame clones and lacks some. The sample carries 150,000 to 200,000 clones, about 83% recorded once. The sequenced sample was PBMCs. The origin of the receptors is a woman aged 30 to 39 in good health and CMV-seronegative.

CDR3 DNA: TGTGCCAGCAGTTTAAGCCTCAGGGGTGGATCACCCCTCCACTTT. It codes for CASSLSLRGGSPLHF. The J gene is TRBJ1-6, the V gene TRBV27, with a possible D match to TRBD1 (6 bases). Germline CDR1 is MNHEY and CDR2 is SMNVEV (reference sequence). V gave up 2 bases and J gave up 10 bases, with 15 bases separating them. The CDR3 contains 15 residues.

The CDR3 nucleotides are TGCGCCAGCAGCTTGCCCCGGGAAAGCGTCCTCACCGGGGAGCTGTTTTTT. Its protein product is CASSLPRESVLTGELFF. The chain is built from TRBV5-1 and TRBJ2-2, with D possibly being TRBD2 (5 bases). Looked up from germline, CDR1 is SGHRS and CDR2 is YFSETQ. There are 17 residues in the CDR3. With 1 base removed from V and 4 bases from J, the gap between germline ends came to 17 bases.

The CDR3 loop reads CASSQSDREPYEQYF. The CDR3 DNA reads TGTGCCAGCAGCCAATCGGACAGGGAGCCCTACGAGCAGTACTTC. V and J are TRBV7-9 and TRBJ2-7; 8 bases align to TRBD1. V shed 5 bases, J shed 2 bases, and the junction held 8 bases outside the gene matches. Germline V gene lookup returns CDR1 SEHNR and CDR2 FQNEAQ (reference sequence). The CDR3 loop spans 15 amino acids.

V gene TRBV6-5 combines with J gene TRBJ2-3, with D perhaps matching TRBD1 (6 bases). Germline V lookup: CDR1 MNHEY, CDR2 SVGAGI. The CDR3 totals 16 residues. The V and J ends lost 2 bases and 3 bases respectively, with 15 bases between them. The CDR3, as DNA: TGTGCCAGCAGTTACCAACCTCGACAGGAGACAGATACGCAGTATTTT. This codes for CASSYQPRQETDTQYF.

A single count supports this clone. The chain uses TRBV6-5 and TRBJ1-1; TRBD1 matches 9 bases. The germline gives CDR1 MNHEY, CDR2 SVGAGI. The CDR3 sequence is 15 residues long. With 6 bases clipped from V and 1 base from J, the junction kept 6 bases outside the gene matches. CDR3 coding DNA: TGTGCCAGCAGAACTACAGGGGGCTCGAACACTGAAGCTTTCTTT. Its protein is CASRTTGGSNTEAFF.

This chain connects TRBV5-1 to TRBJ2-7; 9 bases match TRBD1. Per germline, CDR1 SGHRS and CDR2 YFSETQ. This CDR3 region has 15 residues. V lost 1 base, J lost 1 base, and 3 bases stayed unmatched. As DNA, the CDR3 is TGCGCCAGCAGCTTGCGACAGGGGGTTTCCTACGAGCAGTACTTC. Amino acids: CASSLRQGVSYEQYF. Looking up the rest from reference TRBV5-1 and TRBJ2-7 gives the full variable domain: KAGVTQTPRYLIKTRGQQVTLSCSPISGHRSVSWYQQTPGQGLQFLFEYFSETQRNKGNFPGRFSGRQFSNSRSEMNVSTLELGDSALYLCASSLRQGVSYEQYFGPGTRLTVT.

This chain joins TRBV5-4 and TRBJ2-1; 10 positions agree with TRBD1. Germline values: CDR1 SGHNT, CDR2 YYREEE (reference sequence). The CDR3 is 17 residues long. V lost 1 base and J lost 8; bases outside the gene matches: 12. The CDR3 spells CASSLRGPGQGLDEQFF. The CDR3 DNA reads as TGTGCCAGCAGCTTGAGGGGACCGGGACAGGGGCTCGATGAGCAGTTCTTC.